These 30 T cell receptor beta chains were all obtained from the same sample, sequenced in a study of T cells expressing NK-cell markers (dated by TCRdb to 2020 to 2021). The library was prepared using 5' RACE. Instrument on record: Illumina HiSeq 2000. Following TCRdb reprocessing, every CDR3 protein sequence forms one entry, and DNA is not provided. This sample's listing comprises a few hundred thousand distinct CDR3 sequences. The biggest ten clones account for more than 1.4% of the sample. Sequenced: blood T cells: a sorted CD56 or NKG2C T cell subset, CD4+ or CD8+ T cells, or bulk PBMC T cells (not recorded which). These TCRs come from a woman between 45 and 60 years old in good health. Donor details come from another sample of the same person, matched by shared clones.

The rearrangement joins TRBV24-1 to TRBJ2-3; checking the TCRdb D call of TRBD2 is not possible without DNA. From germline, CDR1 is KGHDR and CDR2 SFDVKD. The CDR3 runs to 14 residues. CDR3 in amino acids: CATSGTGGQDTQYF.

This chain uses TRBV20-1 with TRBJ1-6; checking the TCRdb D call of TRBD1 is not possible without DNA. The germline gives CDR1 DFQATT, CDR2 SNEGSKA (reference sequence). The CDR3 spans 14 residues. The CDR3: CSARGQGRNSPLHF.

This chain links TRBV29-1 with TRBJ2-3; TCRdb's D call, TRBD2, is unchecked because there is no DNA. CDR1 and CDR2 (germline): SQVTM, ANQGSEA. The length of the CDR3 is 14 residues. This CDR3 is CSALGGGRRDTQYF.

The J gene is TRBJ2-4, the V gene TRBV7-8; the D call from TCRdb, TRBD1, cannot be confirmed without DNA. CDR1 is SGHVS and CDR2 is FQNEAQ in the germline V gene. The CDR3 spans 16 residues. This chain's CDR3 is CASSLARTGLQNIQYF.

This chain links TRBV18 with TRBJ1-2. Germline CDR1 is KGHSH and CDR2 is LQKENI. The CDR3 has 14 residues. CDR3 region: CASSREQQGYGYTF.

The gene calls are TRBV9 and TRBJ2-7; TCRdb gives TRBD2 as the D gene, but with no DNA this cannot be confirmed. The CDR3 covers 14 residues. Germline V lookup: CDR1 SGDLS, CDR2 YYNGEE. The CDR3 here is CASSAGLAIREQYF.

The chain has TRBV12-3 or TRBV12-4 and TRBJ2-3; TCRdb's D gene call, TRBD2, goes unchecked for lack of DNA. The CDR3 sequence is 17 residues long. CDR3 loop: CASTTAGGHSYTDTQYF.

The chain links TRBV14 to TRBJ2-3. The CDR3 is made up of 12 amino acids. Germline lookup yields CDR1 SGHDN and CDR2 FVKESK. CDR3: CASSQFLNTQYF.

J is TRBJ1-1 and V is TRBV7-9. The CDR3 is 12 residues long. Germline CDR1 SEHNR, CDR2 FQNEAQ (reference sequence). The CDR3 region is CASSPGPSVAFF.

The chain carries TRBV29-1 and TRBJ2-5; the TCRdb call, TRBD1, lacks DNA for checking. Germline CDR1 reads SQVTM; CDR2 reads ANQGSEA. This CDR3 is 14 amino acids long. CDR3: CSARKGGIGETQYF.

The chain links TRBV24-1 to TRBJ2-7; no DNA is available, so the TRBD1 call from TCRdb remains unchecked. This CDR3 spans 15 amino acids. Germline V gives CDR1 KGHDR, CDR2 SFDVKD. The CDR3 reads CATSDPSRDKYEQYF.

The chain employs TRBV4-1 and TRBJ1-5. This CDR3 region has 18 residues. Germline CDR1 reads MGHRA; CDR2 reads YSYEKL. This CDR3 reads CASSQVISRDSKLEPQHF.

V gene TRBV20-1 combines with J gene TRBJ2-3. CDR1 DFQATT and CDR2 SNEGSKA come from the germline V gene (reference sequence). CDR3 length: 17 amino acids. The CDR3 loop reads CSARNPQMLLDTDTQYF.

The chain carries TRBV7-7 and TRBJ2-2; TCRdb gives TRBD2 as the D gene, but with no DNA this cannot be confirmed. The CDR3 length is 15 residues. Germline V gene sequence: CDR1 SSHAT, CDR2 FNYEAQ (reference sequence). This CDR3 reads CASRSDAGIPGELFF.

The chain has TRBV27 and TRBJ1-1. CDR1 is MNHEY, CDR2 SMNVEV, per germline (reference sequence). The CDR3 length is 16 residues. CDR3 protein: CASSLSVGVLNTEAFF.

The CDR3 sequence: CASSPLVGYGYTF. The chain recombines TRBV7-3 with TRBJ1-2. The germline V gene has CDR1 SGHTA and CDR2 FQGTGA. The CDR3 is 13 amino acids.

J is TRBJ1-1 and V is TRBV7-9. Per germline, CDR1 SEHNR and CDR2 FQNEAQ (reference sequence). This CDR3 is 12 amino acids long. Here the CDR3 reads CASSLTESKAFF.

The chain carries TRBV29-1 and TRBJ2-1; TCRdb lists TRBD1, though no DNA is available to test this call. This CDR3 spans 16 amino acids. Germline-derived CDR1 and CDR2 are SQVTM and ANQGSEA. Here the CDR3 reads CSVERRVGGVYNEQFF.

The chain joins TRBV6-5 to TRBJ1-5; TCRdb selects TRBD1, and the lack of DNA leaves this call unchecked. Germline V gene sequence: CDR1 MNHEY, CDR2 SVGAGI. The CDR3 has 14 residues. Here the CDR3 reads CASSGTGGYQPQHF.

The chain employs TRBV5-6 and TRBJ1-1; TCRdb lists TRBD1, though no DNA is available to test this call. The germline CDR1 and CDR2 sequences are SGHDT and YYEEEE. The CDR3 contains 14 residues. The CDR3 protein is CASSLQVTNTEAFF.

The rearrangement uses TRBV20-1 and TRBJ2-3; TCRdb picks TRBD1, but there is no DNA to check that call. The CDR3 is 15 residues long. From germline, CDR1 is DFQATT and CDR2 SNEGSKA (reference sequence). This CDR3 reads CSASKTGGATDTQYF.

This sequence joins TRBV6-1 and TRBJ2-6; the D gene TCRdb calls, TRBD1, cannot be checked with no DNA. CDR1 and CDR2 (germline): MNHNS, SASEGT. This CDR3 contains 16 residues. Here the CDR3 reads CASTLRTGTGANVLTF.

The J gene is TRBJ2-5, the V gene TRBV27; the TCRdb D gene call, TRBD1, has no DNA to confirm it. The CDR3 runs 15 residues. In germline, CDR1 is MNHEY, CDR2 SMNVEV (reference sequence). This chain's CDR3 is CASSTRDRGKETQYF.

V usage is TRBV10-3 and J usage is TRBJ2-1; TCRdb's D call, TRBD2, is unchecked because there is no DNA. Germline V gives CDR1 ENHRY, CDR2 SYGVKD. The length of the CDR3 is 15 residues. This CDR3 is CAIRPGLAGVSEQFF.

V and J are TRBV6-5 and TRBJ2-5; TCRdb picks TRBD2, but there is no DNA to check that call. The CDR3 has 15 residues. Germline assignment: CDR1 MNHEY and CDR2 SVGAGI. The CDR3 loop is CASSRGSGYQETQYF.

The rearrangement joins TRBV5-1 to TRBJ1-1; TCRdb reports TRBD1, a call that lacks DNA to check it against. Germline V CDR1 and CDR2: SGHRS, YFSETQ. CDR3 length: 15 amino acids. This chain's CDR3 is CASSQSLQGKTEAFF.

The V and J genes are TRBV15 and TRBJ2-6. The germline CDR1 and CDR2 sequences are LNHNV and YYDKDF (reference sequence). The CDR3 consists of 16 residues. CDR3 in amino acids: CATSSGQRPGANVLTF.

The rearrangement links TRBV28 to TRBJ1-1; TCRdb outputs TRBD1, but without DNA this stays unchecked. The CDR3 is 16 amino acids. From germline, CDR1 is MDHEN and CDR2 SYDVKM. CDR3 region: CASTHLQGQTNTEAFF.

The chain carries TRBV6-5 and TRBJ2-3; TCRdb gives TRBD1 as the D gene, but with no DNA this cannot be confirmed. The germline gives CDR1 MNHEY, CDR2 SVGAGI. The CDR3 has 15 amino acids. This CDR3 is CASSYLVGGRDTQYF.

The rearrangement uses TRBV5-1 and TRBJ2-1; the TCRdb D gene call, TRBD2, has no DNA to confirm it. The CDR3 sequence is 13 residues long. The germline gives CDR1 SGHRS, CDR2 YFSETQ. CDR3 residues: CASSALVGGEQFF.